This T cell receptor beta chain derives from a study of cytomegalovirus exposure and HLA in healthy donors. On the study more broadly: Prior work identified around 120 million unique TCR beta sequences in some 180 million T cells.

PCR primers comprised 60 Vbeta and 13 Jbeta primers. Some clones are missing from TCRdb's copy, which holds only in-frame ones; the method was immunoSEQ multiplex PCR. The repertoire holds about 92,000 clones, over 75% seen once, with approximately 2% in the top ten. The CDR3 contains 12 residues. Germline-derived CDR1 and CDR2 are ENHRY and SYGVKD. Source material: PBMCs. This sequence joins TRBV10-3 and TRBJ2-5; D might be TRBD1 (6 bases). With the DNA end fitting TRBJ2-7 better, the J assignment may be wrong. The TCR sequence derives from a man between 18 and 35 years old in good health and CMV-seronegative. CDR3 sequence reads: CAISPDSYEQYF. DNA of the CDR3: TGTGCCATCAGTCCGGACAGCTACGAGCAGTACTTC.